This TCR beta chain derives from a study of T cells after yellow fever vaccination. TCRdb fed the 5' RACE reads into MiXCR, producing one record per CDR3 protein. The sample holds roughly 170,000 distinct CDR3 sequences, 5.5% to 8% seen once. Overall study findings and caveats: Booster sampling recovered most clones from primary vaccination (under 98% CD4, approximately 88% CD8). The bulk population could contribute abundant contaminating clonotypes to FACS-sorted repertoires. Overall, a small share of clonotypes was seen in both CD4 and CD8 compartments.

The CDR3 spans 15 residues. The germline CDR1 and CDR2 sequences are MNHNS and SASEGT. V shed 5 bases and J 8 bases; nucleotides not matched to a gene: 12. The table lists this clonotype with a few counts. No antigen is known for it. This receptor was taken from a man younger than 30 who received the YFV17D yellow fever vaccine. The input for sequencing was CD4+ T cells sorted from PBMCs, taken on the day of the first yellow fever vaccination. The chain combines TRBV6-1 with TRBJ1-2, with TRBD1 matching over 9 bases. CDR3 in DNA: TGTGCCAGCAGTCAACGACAGGGGGAGGTGAGGGGCTACACCTTC. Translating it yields CASSQRQGEVRGYTF.